The 32 T cell receptor beta chains below were found in one sample sequenced in a study of blood T cells in healthy people across ages. A second PCR, run for about 6 to 12 cycles, used a sample-barcoded 5' primer plus a J-beta primer mix. TCRdb analysed the 5' RACE reads with MiXCR anew, one entry per CDR3 protein. The sample includes more than 1 million distinct CDR3 sequences, 45% seen only once; the top ten take 15% to 20%. The sample consisted of blood. These receptors came from a woman aged 55-75 years in good health.

This clonotype was seen only a few times. The rearrangement joins TRBV2 to TRBJ2-1; unclear D gene. In germline, CDR1 is SNHLY, CDR2 FYNNEI. Trimming took 7 bases from V and 0 from J, leaving 13 bases between them. The CDR3 totals 15 residues. The CDR3 protein is CASTRQPSSYNEQFF. Here the CDR3 DNA reads TGTGCCAGCACCCGGCAACCCAGCTCCTACAATGAGCAGTTCTTC. Combining the CDR3 with reference TRBV2 and TRBJ2-1 gives the whole variable domain EPEVTQTPSHQVTQMGQEVILRCVPISNHLYFYWYRQILGQKVEFLVSFYNNEISEKSEIFDDQFSVERPDGSNFTLKIRSTKLEDSAMYFCASTRQPSSYNEQFFGPGTRLTVL.

The rearrangement uses TRBV4-2 and TRBJ2-1; D is unresolved. CDR1 and CDR2 from the germline V gene are LGHNA and YNFKEQ. Between the trimmed V and J ends, which lost 0 bases and 8 bases, there was a span of 11 bases. The CDR3 totals 14 residues. CDR3 DNA: TGTGCCAGCAGCCAAGATCACGGTGGCTATGAGCAGTTCTTC. Translating gives CASSQDHGGYEQFF.

This chain uses TRBV20-1 with TRBJ2-1; perhaps D is TRBD1 or TRBD2 (5 bases each). CDR3 length: 14 amino acids. V was pared by 3 bases and J by 6 bases, with 15 bases between. In germline, CDR1 is DFQATT, CDR2 SNEGSKA (reference sequence). The CDR3 nucleotides read TGCAGTGCTAGGAGGGGACCCCATCCCAATGAGCAGTTCTTC. The encoded protein is CSARRGPHPNEQFF.

Only a few counts were recorded for this clonotype. The chain recombines TRBV29-1 with TRBJ2-1; 10 bases are a match to TRBD2. Losses at the gene ends were 6 bases for V and 9 bases for J; bases not matched to a gene: 11. The CDR3 extends over 14 amino acids. Germline V lookup: CDR1 SQVTM, CDR2 ANQGSEA. DNA of the CDR3: TGCAGCGTCGCCCCTAGCGGGAGCCTCGTTGAGCAGTTCTTC. Protein sequence: CSVAPSGSLVEQFF.

With regard to this clonotype: One end of the junction varies from germline; a read error may be responsible. CDR3 in amino acids: CATSRPQDQPQHF. CDR3 coding DNA: TGCGCCACCAGCAGACCTCAAGATCAGCCCCAGCATTTT. V usage is TRBV15 and J usage is TRBJ1-5; the D is unclear. The germline V gene encodes CDR1 LNHNV and CDR2 YYDKDF (reference sequence). The CDR3 extends over 13 amino acids.

This clonotype was observed a few times. The rearrangement joins TRBV7-2 to TRBJ2-6; D is perhaps TRBD1 (6 bases). The CDR3 covers 16 residues. Trimming took off 4 bases at V and 0 bases at J, with 10 bases between the two ends. Germline values: CDR1 SGHTA, CDR2 FQGNSA. Here the CDR3 DNA reads TGTGCCAGCAGCTACAGGGCAAGCTCTGGGGCCAACGTCCTGACTTTC. Its translation: CASSYRASSGANVLTF.

This clonotype has more than one count but fewer than ten. The rearrangement links TRBV5-6 to TRBJ2-4, with TRBD2 matching 10 bases. This CDR3 is 11 amino acids long. CDR1 is SGHDT, CDR2 YYEEEE, per germline. V gave up 4 bases and J gave up 13 bases; unmatched junction bases: 2. The DNA of the CDR3 is TGTGCCAGCAGCGAACTAGCGGGACAGTACTTC. Protein sequence: CASSELAGQYF.

V is TRBV5-1 and J is TRBJ1-2; 8 bases line up with TRBD1. With 7 bases clipped from V and 6 bases from J, the junction kept 2 bases outside the gene matches. Per the germline V gene, CDR1 is SGHRS and CDR2 is YFSETQ. The CDR3 loop spans 11 amino acids. Written as DNA, the CDR3 is TGCGCCAGCGAGACAGGGGATGGCTACACCTTC. Translated, it gives CASETGDGYTF.

This CDR3 reads CAIRTGGKMSDTQYF. Here the CDR3 DNA reads TGTGCCATCAGGACAGGGGGCAAGATGTCTGATACGCAGTATTTT. The chain is built from TRBV10-3 and TRBJ2-3; TRBD1 matches at 10 bases. Trimming took 6 bases from V and 6 from J; bases not matched to a gene: 9. Germline V gene sequence: CDR1 ENHRY, CDR2 SYGVKD. This CDR3 comprises 15 residues.

The CDR3 bases are TGTGCCAGCAGCCCCGGGACCCGAAATGAAAAACTGTTTTTT. This codes for CASSPGTRNEKLFF. This sequence joins TRBV5-6 and TRBJ1-4; the D gene is possibly TRBD1 (5 bases). This CDR3 has 14 residues. Between the trimmed V and J ends, which lost 4 bases and 5 bases, there was a span of 12 bases. Germline loops: CDR1 SGHDT, CDR2 YYEEEE.

This clonotype was seen only a few times. The chain joins TRBV12-3 or TRBV12-4 to TRBJ2-7; tentatively, D is TRBD1 or TRBD2 (6 bases each). V lost 8 bases to trimming and J lost 1 base, with 12 bases between them. This CDR3 spans 13 amino acids. CDR3 DNA sequence: TGTGCCAGCGTGAAGGGGGGTTCCTACGAGCAGTACTTC. Protein: CASVKGGSYEQYF.

The gene calls are TRBV5-1 and TRBJ2-1; TRBD2 matches at 14 bases. The CDR3 runs 15 residues. J gave up 9 bases and V 8 bases, and 10 bases lay outside the gene matches. Germline V lookup: CDR1 SGHRS, CDR2 YFSETQ. The CDR3 is CASAPGLAGVGEQFF. The CDR3 region has the DNA TGCGCCAGTGCTCCGGGACTAGCGGGAGTCGGTGAGCAGTTCTTC. Full variable domain (remainder filled in from reference TRBV5-1 and TRBJ2-1): KAGVTQTPRYLIKTRGQQVTLSCSPISGHRSVSWYQQTPGQGLQFLFEYFSETQRNKGNFPGRFSGRQFSNSRSEMNVSTLELGDSALYLCASAPGLAGVGEQFFGPGTRLTVL.

The table lists this clonotype with a few counts. The chain uses TRBV27 and TRBJ1-5; D is ambiguous. Trimming removed 0 bases from V and 4 bases from J, with 13 bases in between. CDR3 length equals 16 residues. Germline V gene data show CDR1 as MNHEY and CDR2 as SMNVEV (reference sequence). Written as DNA, the CDR3 is TGTGCCAGCAGTTTATCTGGGCAGGCCCGAAATCAGCCCCAGCATTTT. It specifies CASSLSGQARNQPQHF.

The CDR3 nucleotides are TGCAGTGCTAGTGGGGGACTAGCGGGTCCAGGCTACGAGCAGTACTTC. Residues: CSASGGLAGPGYEQYF. The genes are TRBV20-1 and TRBJ2-7, with 12 bases matching TRBD2. Germline CDR1 is DFQATT and CDR2 is SNEGSKA (reference sequence). V shed 3 bases, J shed 3 bases, and the junction held 9 bases outside the gene matches. This CDR3 has 16 residues.

This sequence joins TRBV10-3 and TRBJ1-2; D is unresolved. CDR3 length: 14 amino acids. CDR1 is ENHRY, CDR2 SYGVKD, per germline. V lost 4 bases and J 8 bases, leaving 17 bases between the germline ends. The CDR3: CAISGATILGGYTF. The CDR3, as DNA: TGTGCCATCAGTGGGGCCACCATTCTCGGGGGCTACACCTTC.

The CDR3 spells CSAVTGTETQYF. The CDR3 DNA reads as TGCAGCGCAGTAACAGGAACGGAGACCCAGTACTTC. The V and J genes are TRBV29-1 and TRBJ2-5, with D maybe TRBD1 (5 bases). The CDR3 loop spans 12 amino acids. Germline-derived CDR1 and CDR2 are SQVTM and ANQGSEA. V lost 7 bases and J lost 5, with 14 bases in between.

This clonotype occurred a few times. The chain joins TRBV5-1 to TRBJ2-7, with a weak D call TRBD2 (5 bases). The CDR3 loop spans 15 amino acids. Trimming removed 3 bases at V and 4 bases at J, with 17 bases between. Germline CDR1 reads SGHRS; CDR2 reads YFSETQ. The CDR3 sequence is CASSWVPQREYEQYF. The CDR3 region has the DNA TGCGCCAGCAGCTGGGTCCCCCAGAGGGAGTACGAGCAGTACTTC.

This sequence joins TRBV9 and TRBJ1-2; perhaps TRBD1 as D (5 bases). Trimming pared 0 bases from V and 1 base from J, leaving 10 bases between. The CDR3 runs to 15 residues. Looked up from germline, CDR1 is SGDLS and CDR2 is YYNGEE. CDR3 bases: TGTGCCAGCAGCGTAGTTGGAGGGGTTAACTATGGCTACACCTTC. Its translation is CASSVVGGVNYGYTF.

The chain recombines TRBV5-5 with TRBJ2-1, with D uncertain. With 0 bases removed from V and 0 bases from J, the gap between germline ends came to 7 bases. Germline CDR1 and CDR2: SGHKS and YYEKEE (reference sequence). The CDR3 has 15 amino acids. In DNA form, the CDR3 reads TGTGCCAGCAGCTTGGTACCCATCTCCTACAATGAGCAGTTCTTC. This encodes CASSLVPISYNEQFF. Complete variable domain (other parts from reference TRBV5-5 and TRBJ2-1): DAGVTQSPTHLIKTRGQQVTLRCSPISGHKSVSWYQQVLGQGPQFIFQYYEKEERGRGNFPDRFSARQFPNYSSELNVNALLLGDSALYLCASSLVPISYNEQFFGPGTRLTVL.

The gene calls are TRBV20-1 and TRBJ1-2, with TRBD1 as a possible D gene (5 bases). The CDR3 length is 13 residues. Germline-derived CDR1 and CDR2 are DFQATT and SNEGSKA (reference sequence). V lost 1 base to trimming and J lost 5 bases, with 11 bases between them. The CDR3: CSARVQTVYGYTF. The CDR3 bases are TGCAGTGCTAGAGTACAGACAGTGTATGGCTACACCTTC.

V is TRBV4-1 and J is TRBJ2-1; D tentatively fits TRBD1 or TRBD2 (6 bases each). Germline V CDR1 and CDR2: MGHRA, YSYEKL. The V gene lost 0 bases and the J gene lost 5 bases, with 17 bases spanning the gap. The CDR3 consists of 17 residues. The CDR3 is CASSQEYKRRGDNEQFF. The DNA of the CDR3 is TGCGCCAGCAGCCAAGAATATAAGCGGAGGGGGGACAATGAGCAGTTCTTC.

The J gene is TRBJ1-1, the V gene TRBV7-2; D remains ambiguous. The V and J ends lost 8 bases and 1 base respectively, with 5 bases between them. The CDR3 has 11 residues. Germline V gene lookup returns CDR1 SGHTA and CDR2 FQGNSA. The CDR3 sequence is CASRQNTEAFF. CDR3 nucleotides: TGTGCCAGCCGACAGAACACTGAAGCTTTCTTT.

V and J are TRBV2 and TRBJ1-2; D may be TRBD1 (5 bases). Germline assignment: CDR1 SNHLY and CDR2 FYNNEI. The length of the CDR3 is 15 residues. Trimming cost V 0 bases and J 8 bases, with 16 bases left between them. The CDR3 DNA reads TGTGCCAGCAGTGAAGCCACAGGCCCGATATGCGGCTACACCTTC. Its protein is CASSEATGPICGYTF.

This clonotype was counted only a few times. This chain uses TRBV28 with TRBJ2-7; the D gene is possibly TRBD1 (5 bases). Germline CDR1 and CDR2: MDHEN and SYDVKM. The V gene lost 6 bases and the J gene lost 2 bases, with 14 bases spanning the gap. The CDR3 has 14 residues. The CDR3 sequence: CASSKGWPTYEQYF. In DNA form, the CDR3 reads TGTGCCAGCAGCAAGGGGTGGCCAACCTACGAGCAGTACTTC.

The sample holds a few counts of this clonotype. This chain links TRBV10-3 with TRBJ2-7, with 8 positions matching TRBD2. The germline gives CDR1 ENHRY, CDR2 SYGVKD. The trim removed 3 bases at V and 3 bases at J, leaving 4 bases unmatched. The CDR3 contains 14 residues. CDR3 loop: CAISDLSGSYEQYF. In DNA, the CDR3 is TGTGCCATCAGTGATTTGAGCGGGAGCTACGAGCAGTACTTC.

This clonotype was observed at least ten times. V and J are TRBV4-2 and TRBJ2-4; D is perhaps TRBD2 (5 bases). Germline-derived CDR1 and CDR2 are LGHNA and YNFKEQ. Trimming pared 5 bases from V and 1 base from J, leaving 15 bases between. This CDR3 comprises 16 residues. The CDR3 nucleotides read TGTGCCAGCAGCGGAGGACCCATAGGGGCCAAAAACATTCAGTACTTC. Its translation is CASSGGPIGAKNIQYF.

This clonotype occurred a few times. CDR3 protein: CASSFKGVDTQYF. For the CDR3, the DNA is TGTGCCAGCAGTTTTAAAGGTGTAGATACGCAGTATTTT. This rearrangement joins TRBV12-3 or TRBV12-4 to TRBJ2-3, with D hard to call. There are 13 residues in the CDR3. The V end lost 3 bases, the J end lost 5 bases, and 9 bases lay between the germline ends.

The count of this clonotype is one. The chain carries TRBV30 and TRBJ1-4; TRBD1 is a possible D gene (5 bases). The CDR3 runs 12 residues. Trimming pared 7 bases from V and 7 bases from J, leaving 13 bases between. The germline V gene encodes CDR1 GTSNPN and CDR2 SVGIG (reference sequence). CDR3 sequence reads: CASPAGSEKLFF. In DNA form, the CDR3 reads TGTGCCTCTCCGGCAGGGAGTGAAAAACTGTTTTTT.

The rearrangement links TRBV6-5 to TRBJ2-7; TRBD1 aligns across 7 bases. Germline V CDR1 and CDR2: MNHEY, SVGAGI. Trimming took 0 bases from V and 5 from J; bases not matched to a gene: 7. The CDR3 is 15 residues long. In DNA form, the CDR3 reads TGTGCCAGCAGTTACTCGAGGGGGCATTTGAACGAGCAGTACTTC. This gives the protein CASSYSRGHLNEQYF.

V is TRBV10-3 and J is TRBJ2-1; TRBD1 is a possible D gene (6 bases). Germline lookup yields CDR1 ENHRY and CDR2 SYGVKD. The CDR3 is 16 residues long. Trimming removed 0 bases from V and 3 bases from J, with 12 bases in between. In DNA form, the CDR3 reads TGTGCCATCAGTGAGTCCTACAGGGCTGGCTACAATGAGCAGTTCTTC. Translation gives CAISESYRAGYNEQFF.

This chain uses TRBV7-9 with TRBJ2-1, with 10 bases matching TRBD2. V shed 5 bases and J 5 bases; nucleotides not matched to a gene: 6. CDR3 length: 15 residues. Germline CDR1 SEHNR, CDR2 FQNEAQ (reference sequence). The CDR3 DNA reads as TGTGCCAGCAGCCCGGGGACTAGCGTTCACAATGAGCAGTTCTTC. Translation: CASSPGTSVHNEQFF.

This clonotype was counted a few times. The chain links TRBV20-1 to TRBJ2-1; D possibly corresponds to TRBD2 (5 bases). Germline CDR1 DFQATT, CDR2 SNEGSKA (reference sequence). The V end lost 6 bases, the J end lost 5 bases, and 8 bases lay between the germline ends. There are 11 residues in the CDR3. The CDR3 DNA follows: TGCAGTGCCGGACTCCACAATGAGCAGTTCTTC. This codes for CSAGLHNEQFF.